This T cell receptor (beta chain) was observed in a study of CD8+ T cells in alopecia areata. CDR1 is SGHDT and CDR2 is YYEEEE in the germline V gene. The V gene lost 0 bases and the J gene lost 7 bases, with 7 bases spanning the gap. The CDR3 totals 12 residues. Extraction and reverse transcription of RNA yielded cDNA as the sequencing template. The assay was immunoSEQ multiplex PCR, and TCRdb's table has in-frame clones only and misses some. The sample holds under 250,000 clones; 56% are singletons and the top ten take 4.9%. The V and J genes are TRBV5-6 and TRBJ1-2; D is uncertain. The TCR was taken from a human donor in good health. The sample consisted of CD8+ T cells sorted from blood. CDR3 nucleotides: TGTGCCAGCAGCTTGGGCGGACGTGGCTACACCTTC. Amino acid sequence: CASSLGGRGYTF. Supplemented by reference TRBV5-6 and TRBJ1-2, the full variable domain reads DAGVTQSPTHLIKTRGQQVTLRCSPKSGHDTVSWYQQALGQGPQFIFQYYEEEERQRGNFPDRFSGHQFPNYSSELNVNALLLGDSALYLCASSLGGRGYTFGSGTRLTVV.